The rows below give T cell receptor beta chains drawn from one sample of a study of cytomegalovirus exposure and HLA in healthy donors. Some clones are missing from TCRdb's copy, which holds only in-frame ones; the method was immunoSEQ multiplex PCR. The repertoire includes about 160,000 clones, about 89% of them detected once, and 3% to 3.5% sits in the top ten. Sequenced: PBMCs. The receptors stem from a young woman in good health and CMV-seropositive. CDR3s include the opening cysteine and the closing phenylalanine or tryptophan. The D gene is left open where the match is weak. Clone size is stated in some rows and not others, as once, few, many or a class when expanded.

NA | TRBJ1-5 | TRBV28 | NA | TGTGCCAGCCGGGGGAGCAGGGAGAATCAGCCCCAGCATTTT | CASRGSRENQPQHF
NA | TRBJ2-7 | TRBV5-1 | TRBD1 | TGCGCCAGCGGTGGGACAGGGGGCATCTACGAGCAGTACTTC | CASGGTGGIYEQYF
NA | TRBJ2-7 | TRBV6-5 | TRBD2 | TGTGCCAGCAGTTACGCCCCCCTAGCGGAGTCCTACGAGCAGTACTTC | CASSYAPLAESYEQYF
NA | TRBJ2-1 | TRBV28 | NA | TGTGCCAGCAGTTTACCCCGCCAGAGGGTACGTTCTAATGAGCAGTTCTTC | CASSLPRQRVRSNEQFF
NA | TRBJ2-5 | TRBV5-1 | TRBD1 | TGCGCCAGCAGCCGGACAGGGGTAATAGAGACCCAGTACTTC | CASSRTGVIETQYF
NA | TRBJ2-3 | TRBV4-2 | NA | TGTGCCAGCAGTTTCAAAGGGGACTGGAGCACAGATACGCAGTATTTT | CASSFKGDWSTDTQYF
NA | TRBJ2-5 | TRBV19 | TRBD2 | TGTGCCAGTAGCCCCCCGGGGCAGGGAGGGACAGAGACCCAGTACTTC | CASSPPGQGGTETQYF
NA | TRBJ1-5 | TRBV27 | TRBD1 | TGTGCCAGCAGTTCACATATCGGGACAGGGGGCGCGGGTCAGCCCCAGCATTTT | CASSSHIGTGGAGQPQHF
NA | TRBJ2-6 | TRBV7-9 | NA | TGTGCCAGCAGCTTCTGGACAGCTCCGACTCTCTCTGGGGCCAACGTCCTGACTTTC | CASSFWTAPTLSGANVLTF
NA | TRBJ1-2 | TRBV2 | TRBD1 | TGTGCCAGCGGACAGGCCTATGGCTACACCTTC | CASGQAYGYTF
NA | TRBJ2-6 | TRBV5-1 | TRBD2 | TGCGCCAGCAGCTTGGCAGCGGGGGGGCGCTCTGGGGCCAACGTCCTGACTTTC | CASSLAAGGRSGANVLTF
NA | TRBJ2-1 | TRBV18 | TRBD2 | TGTGCCAGCTCACCAGACGTCCTAGCGGGAGGTTACAATGAGCAGTTCTTC | CASSPDVLAGGYNEQFF
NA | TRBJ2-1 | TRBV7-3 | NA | TGTGCCAGCAGCCTTGGGGCTAACAATGAGCAGTTCTTC | CASSLGANNEQFF
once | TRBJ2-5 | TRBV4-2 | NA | TGTGCCAGCAGCCAGGAGCTTGGCCAGACCCAGTACTTC | CASSQELGQTQYF
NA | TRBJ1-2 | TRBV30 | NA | TGTGCCTGGGCGGGGGGAGCCCCCCCCCTGCATGGCTACACCTTC | CAWAGGAPPLHGYTF
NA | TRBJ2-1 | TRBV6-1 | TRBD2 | TGTGCCAGCAGTGAGTTCCGGGGGGGAGGTGAGCAGTTCTTC | CASSEFRGGGEQFF
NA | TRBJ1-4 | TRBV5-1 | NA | TGCGCCAGCAGCTTGGTCGGGACTACTAATGAAAAACTGTTTTTT | CASSLVGTTNEKLFF
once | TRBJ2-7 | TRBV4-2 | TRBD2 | TGTGCCAGCAGCCAAGATCCCCAGCGGGAGGGCTTGTCCTACGAGCAGTACTTC | CASSQDPQREGLSYEQYF
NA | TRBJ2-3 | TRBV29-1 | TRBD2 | TGCAGCGTTGAAGTGACGGGAGGAATCACAGATACGCAGTATTTT | CSVEVTGGITDTQYF
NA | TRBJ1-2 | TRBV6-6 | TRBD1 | TGTGCCAGCAGTTACTCTTCAGGGGGCGACTATGGCTACACCTTC | CASSYSSGGDYGYTF
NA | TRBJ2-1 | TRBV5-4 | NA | TGTGCCAGCAGCTTGATAAAGGGTGGGGAGAATGAGCAGTTCTTC | CASSLIKGGENEQFF
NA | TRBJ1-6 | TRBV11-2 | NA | TGTGCCAGCAGCGTGCTACCAGGGGATTCACCCCTCCACTTT | CASSVLPGDSPLHF